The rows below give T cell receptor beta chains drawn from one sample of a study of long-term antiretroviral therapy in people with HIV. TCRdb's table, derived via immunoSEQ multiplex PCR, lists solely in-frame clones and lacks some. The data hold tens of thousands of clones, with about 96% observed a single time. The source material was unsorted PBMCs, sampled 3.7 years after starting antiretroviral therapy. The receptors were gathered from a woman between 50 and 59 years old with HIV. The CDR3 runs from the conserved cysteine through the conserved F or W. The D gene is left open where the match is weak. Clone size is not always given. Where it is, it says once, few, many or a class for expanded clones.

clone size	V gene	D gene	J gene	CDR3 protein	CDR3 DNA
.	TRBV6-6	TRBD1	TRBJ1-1	CASSLTGDGEAFF	TGTGCCAGCAGTCTTACAGGGGATGGTGAAGCTTTCTTT
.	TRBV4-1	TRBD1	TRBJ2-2	CASSQRTGATGELFF	TGCGCCAGCAGCCAACGGACAGGGGCCACCGGGGAGCTGTTTTTT
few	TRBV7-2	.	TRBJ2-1	CASSLAGGGKWNEQFF	TGTGCCAGCAGCTTAGCAGGAGGGGGAAAGTGGAATGAGCAGTTCTTC
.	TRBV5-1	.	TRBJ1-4	CASSPGTGQTNEKLFF	TGCGCCAGCAGCCCAGGAACAGGGCAAACTAATGAAAAACTGTTTTTT
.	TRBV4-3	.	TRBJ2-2	CASSQDDPVTGELFF	TGCGCCAGCAGCCAAGATGACCCCGTCACCGGGGAGCTGTTTTTT
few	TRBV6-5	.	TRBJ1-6	CASSYNSRDSPLHF	TGTGCCAGCAGTTACAACTCCAGGGACTCACCCCTCCACTTT
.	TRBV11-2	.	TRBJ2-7	CASSSRTDQGTYEQYF	TGTGCCAGCAGCTCCCGGACAGATCAGGGCACCTACGAGCAGTACTTC
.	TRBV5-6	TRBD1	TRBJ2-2	CASTGTEVPGELFF	TGTGCCAGCACCGGGACAGAAGTCCCCGGGGAGCTGTTTTTT
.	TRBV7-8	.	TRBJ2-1	CASSPTVYNSYNEQFF	TGTGCCAGCAGCCCTACAGTGTATAACTCCTACAATGAGCAGTTCTTC
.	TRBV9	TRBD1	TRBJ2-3	CASSVAHGDRGSYTDTQYF	TGTGCCAGCAGCGTAGCCCATGGGGACAGGGGCTCCTACACAGATACGCAGTATTTT
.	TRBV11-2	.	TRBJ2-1	CASSLDLGTVRNEQFF	TGTGCCAGCAGCTTAGATCTCGGGACGGTTCGGAATGAGCAGTTCTTC
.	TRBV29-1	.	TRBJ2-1	CSADSSYNEQFF	TGCAGCGCCGATAGCTCCTACAATGAGCAGTTCTTC
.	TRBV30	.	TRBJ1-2	CAWSGLYGYTF	TGTGCCTGGAGCGGTTTATATGGCTACACCTTC
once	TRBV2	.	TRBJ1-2	CASRGVGYGYTF	TGTGCCAGCAGGGGAGTCGGCTATGGCTACACCTTC
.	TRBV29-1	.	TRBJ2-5	CSVEEAGRGETQYF	TGCAGCGTTGAAGAGGCAGGAAGGGGAGAGACCCAGTACTTC
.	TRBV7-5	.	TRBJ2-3	CARSLLAGEYTQYF	TGTGCCAGAAGCTTATTAGCGGGGGAATATACGCAGTATTTT
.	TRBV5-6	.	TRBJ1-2	CASSFGGRGNYGYTF	TGTGCCAGCAGCTTCGGGGGGCGCGGAAACTATGGCTACACCTTC
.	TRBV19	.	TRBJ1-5	CASSTPNQPQHF	TGTGCCAGCTCTACCCCAAATCAGCCCCAGCATTTT
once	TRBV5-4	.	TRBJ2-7	CASSRTMAEGEQYF	TGTGCCAGCAGCCGGACTATGGCAGAGGGAGAGCAGTACTTC
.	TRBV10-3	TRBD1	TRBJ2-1	CAISEEGAKDEQFF	TGTGCCATCAGTGAAGAGGGGGCGAAAGATGAGCAGTTCTTC
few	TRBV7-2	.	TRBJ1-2	CASSYPEAYGYTF	TGTGCCAGCAGCTACCCCGAGGCCTATGGCTACACCTTC
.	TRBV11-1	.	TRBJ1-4	CASSLGAGWEKLFF	TGTGCCAGCAGCTTGGGGGCCGGTTGGGAAAAACTGTTTTTT
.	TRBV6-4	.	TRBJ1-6	CASSGGSLGSSYNSPLHF	TGTGCCAGCAGTGGTGGTTCTCTTGGGAGCTCCTATAATTCACCCCTCCACTTT
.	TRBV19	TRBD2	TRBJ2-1	CASSIERGYNEQFF	TGTGCCAGTAGTATCGAGCGGGGGTACAATGAGCAGTTCTTC
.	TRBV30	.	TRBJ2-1	CAWSDLGQTREQFF	TGTGCCTGGAGTGACTTAGGACAGACCCGAGAGCAGTTCTTC
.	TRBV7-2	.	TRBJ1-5	CASSFTGGLSNQPQHF	TGTGCCAGCAGCTTTACGGGCGGCCTTAGCAATCAGCCCCAGCATTTT
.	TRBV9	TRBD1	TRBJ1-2	CASSVRGQGINGYTF	TGTGCCAGCAGCGTAAGGGGACAGGGGATCAATGGCTACACCTTC
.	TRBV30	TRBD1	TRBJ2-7	CAWRRDRVSYEQYF	TGTGCCTGGAGGCGGGACAGGGTATCCTACGAGCAGTACTTC
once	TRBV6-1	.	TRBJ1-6	CASSARVLFNSPLHF	TGTGCCAGCAGTGCGAGGGTGCTCTTTAATTCACCCCTCCACTTT
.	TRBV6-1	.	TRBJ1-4	CASSDLTYHPFF	TGTGCCAGCAGTGACCTCACGTATCATCCGTTTTTT
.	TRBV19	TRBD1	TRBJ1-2	CASIGQGDGYTF	TGTGCCAGTATTGGACAGGGGGATGGCTACACCTTC
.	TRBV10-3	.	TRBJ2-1	CAISEGESYNEQFF	TGTGCCATCAGTGAGGGGGAGTCCTACAATGAGCAGTTCTTC
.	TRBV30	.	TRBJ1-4	CAWDATNEKLFF	TGTGCCTGGGACGCAACTAATGAAAAACTGTTTTTT
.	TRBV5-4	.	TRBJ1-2	CASSSTLARGYTF	TGTGCCAGCAGCTCGACGCTGGCTAGGGGCTACACCTTC
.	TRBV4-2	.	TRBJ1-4	CASSQEVGRAEKLFF	TGTGCCAGCAGCCAAGAGGTCGGCAGGGCCGAAAAACTGTTTTTT
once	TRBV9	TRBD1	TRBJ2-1	CASSVGTGGGNEQFF	TGTGCCAGCAGCGTAGGGACAGGGGGCGGGAATGAGCAGTTCTTC
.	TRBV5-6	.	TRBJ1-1	CASSLTGSYEAFF	TGTGCCAGCAGCTTGACAGGGTCGTATGAAGCTTTCTTT
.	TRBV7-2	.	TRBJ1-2	CASSLDRGRFGYTF	TGTGCCAGCAGCTTAGACCGGGGTAGATTTGGCTACACCTTC
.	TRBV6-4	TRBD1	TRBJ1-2	CASSEQGLGYGYTF	TGTGCCAGCAGTGAACAGGGGCTCGGCTATGGCTACACCTTC
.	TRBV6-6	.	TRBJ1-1	CASSRDGGRSEAFF	TGTGCCAGCAGTCGCGACGGGGGCAGATCTGAAGCTTTCTTT
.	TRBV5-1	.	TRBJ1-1	CASSSDTNTEAFF	TGCGCCAGCAGTTCAGACACAAACACTGAAGCTTTCTTT
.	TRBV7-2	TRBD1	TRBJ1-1	CASSWGTGMNTEAFF	TGTGCCAGCAGCTGGGGGACAGGCATGAACACTGAAGCTTTCTTT
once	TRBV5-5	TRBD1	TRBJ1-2	CASSLGTGGGYGYTF	TGTGCCAGCAGCTTGGGGACAGGGGGCGGCTATGGCTACACCTTC
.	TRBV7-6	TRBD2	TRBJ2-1	CASSTRTSGGLTQDEQFF	TGTGCCAGCAGCACCCGGACTAGCGGGGGTCTAACCCAAGATGAGCAGTTCTTC
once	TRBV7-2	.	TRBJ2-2	CASRNDWVGTGELFF	TGTGCCAGCAGAAACGACTGGGTTGGCACCGGGGAGCTGTTTTTT
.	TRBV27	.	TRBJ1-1	CASREAFF	TGTGCCAGCAGAGAAGCTTTCTTT
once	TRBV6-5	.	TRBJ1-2	CASSSYGGGYGYTF	TGTGCCAGCAGCTCGTATGGGGGGGGCTATGGCTACACCTTC
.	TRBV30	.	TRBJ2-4	CAWSWRDDGIQYF	TGTGCCTGGAGTTGGCGGGATGACGGCATTCAGTACTTC